This entry features one T cell receptor (beta chain) sequence. The entry originates in a study of blood T cell repertoires in COVID-19. Researchers sorted participants into cohorts using their self-reported clinical history. Recovered participants had two consecutive negative NP/OP PCR tests, healthcare professional clearance, or symptom resolution. In the source study's methods: Reference gene primer amplification yielded estimated nucleated cell counts. Repertoires were generated with immunoSEQ multiplex PCR, while TCRdb's copy carries only in-frame clones and drops some. V, J and clone size reflect that table, while D and trimming were determined from the DNA. The data show 150,000 to 200,000 clones, over 70% seen once. The origin of this receptor is a woman aged 55 to 70 who had recovered from COVID-19. Sequenced: PBMCs or T cells enriched from blood (not recorded which).

CDR3 amino acids: CASSPREGLFYEQYF. DNA of the CDR3: TGTGCCAGCAGCCCCCGGGAGGGCCTCTTCTACGAGCAGTACTTC. This chain uses TRBV7-2 with TRBJ2-7, with 8 bases aligning to TRBD2. J lost 3 bases, V lost 5 bases, and 9 bases had no gene match. CDR3 length equals 15 residues. In germline, CDR1 is SGHTA, CDR2 FQGNSA.